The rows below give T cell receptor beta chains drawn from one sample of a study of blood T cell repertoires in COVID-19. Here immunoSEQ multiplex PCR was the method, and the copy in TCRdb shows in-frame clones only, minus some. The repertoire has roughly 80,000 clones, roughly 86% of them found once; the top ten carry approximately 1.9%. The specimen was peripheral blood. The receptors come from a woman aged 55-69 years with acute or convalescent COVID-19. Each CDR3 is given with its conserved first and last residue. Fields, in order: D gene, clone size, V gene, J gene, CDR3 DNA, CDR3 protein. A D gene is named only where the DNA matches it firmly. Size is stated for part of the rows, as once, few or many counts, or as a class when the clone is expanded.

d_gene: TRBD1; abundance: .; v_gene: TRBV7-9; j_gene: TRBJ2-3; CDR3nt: TGTGCCAGCACCCCGTTCAGGGGGCCCAGCACAGATACGCAGTATTTT; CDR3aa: CASTPFRGPSTDTQYF
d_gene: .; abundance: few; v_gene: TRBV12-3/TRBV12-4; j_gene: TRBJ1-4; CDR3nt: TGTGCCAGCAGCTATGGTAGTGAAAAACTGTTTTTT; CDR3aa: CASSYGSEKLFF
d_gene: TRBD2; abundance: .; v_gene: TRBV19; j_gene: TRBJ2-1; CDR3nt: TGTGCCAGTAGTATAGGGGGCGGGAGCGGCAATGAGCAGTTCTTC; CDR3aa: CASSIGGGSGNEQFF
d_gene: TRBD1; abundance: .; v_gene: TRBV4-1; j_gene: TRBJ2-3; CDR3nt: TGCGCCAGCAGCCAAGATATGGCCAGGGGGCGCTGGGTCCTCGGCACAGATACGCAGTATTTT; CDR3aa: CASSQDMARGRWVLGTDTQYF
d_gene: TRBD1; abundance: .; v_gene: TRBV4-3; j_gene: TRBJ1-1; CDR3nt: TGCGCCAGCAGCCAAGAATGGACAGGGTTAACTGAAGCTTTCTTT; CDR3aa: CASSQEWTGLTEAFF
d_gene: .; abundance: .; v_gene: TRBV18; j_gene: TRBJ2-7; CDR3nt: TGTGCCAGCTCACCACAGGACATCGCCTACGAGCAGTACTTC; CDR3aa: CASSPQDIAYEQYF
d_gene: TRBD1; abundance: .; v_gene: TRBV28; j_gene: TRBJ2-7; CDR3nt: TGTGCCAGCAGTTCCACAGGGGGCTCCACACTAGGGTACGAGCAGTACTTC; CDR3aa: CASSSTGGSTLGYEQYF
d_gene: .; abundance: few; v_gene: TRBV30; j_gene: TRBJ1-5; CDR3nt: TGTGCCTGGAGTGCCAGGCAGGGGCAGCCCCAGCATTTT; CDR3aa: CAWSARQGQPQHF
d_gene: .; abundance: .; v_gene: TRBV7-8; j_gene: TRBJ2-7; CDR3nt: TGTGCCAGCAGCTTGTACCTTCCGAGGTCTGGGTCCTACGAGCAGTACTTC; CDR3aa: CASSLYLPRSGSYEQYF
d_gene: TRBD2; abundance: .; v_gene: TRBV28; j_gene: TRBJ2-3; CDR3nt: TGTGCCAGCAGTTTGGTAGCGGGAGTTCGAAATACGCAGTATTTT; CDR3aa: CASSLVAGVRNTQYF
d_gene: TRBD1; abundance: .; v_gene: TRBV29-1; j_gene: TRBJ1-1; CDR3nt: TGCAGCGTCGACAGGGGGCAAGGTGAAGCTTTCTTT; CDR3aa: CSVDRGQGEAFF
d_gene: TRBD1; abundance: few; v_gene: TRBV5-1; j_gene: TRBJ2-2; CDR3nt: TGCGCCAGCAGCTCACGACAGGGTTACACCGGGGAGCTGTTTTTT; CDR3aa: CASSSRQGYTGELFF
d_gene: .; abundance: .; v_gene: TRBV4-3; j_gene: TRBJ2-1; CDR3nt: TGCGCCAGCAGCGAAATAGCCCTAACCTACAATGAGCAGTTCTTC; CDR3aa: CASSEIALTYNEQFF
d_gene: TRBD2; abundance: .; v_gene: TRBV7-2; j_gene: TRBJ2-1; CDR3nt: TGTGCCAGCAGCAGCACTAGCGGGGGGTTGAGTGAGCAGTTCTTC; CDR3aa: CASSSTSGGLSEQFF
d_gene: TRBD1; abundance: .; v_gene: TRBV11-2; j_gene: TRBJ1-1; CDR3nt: TGTGCCAGCAGGCCGGACAGGGTGACTAACACTGAAGCTTTCTTT; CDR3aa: CASRPDRVTNTEAFF
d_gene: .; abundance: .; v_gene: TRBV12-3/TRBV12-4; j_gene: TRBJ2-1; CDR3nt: TGTGCCAGCAGTTTTAGGGGGAATGAGCAGTTCTTC; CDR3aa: CASSFRGNEQFF
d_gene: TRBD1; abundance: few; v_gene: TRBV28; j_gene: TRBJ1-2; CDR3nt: TGTGCCAGCAAATATGACAGGGACGGCTACACCTTC; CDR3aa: CASKYDRDGYTF
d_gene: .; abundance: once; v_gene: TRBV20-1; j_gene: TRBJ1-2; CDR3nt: TGCAGTGCTAACAACGACTATGGCTACACCTTC; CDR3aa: CSANNDYGYTF
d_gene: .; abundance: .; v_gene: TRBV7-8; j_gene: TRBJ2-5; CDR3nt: TGTGCCAGCAGCTTAGTTACACGGGAGAGGCACAAAGAGACCCAGTACTTC; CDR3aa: CASSLVTRERHKETQYF
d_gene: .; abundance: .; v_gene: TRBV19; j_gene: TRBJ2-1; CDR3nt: TGTGCCAGTAGTACCTTGGGGGGACCTCTGAATGAGCAGTTCTTC; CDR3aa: CASSTLGGPLNEQFF
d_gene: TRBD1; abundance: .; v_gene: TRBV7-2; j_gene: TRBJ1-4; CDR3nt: TGTGCCAGCAGCCTACATAATGACAGGGAACTGTTTTTT; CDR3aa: CASSLHNDRELFF
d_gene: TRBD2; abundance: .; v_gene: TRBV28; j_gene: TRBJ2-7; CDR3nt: TGTGCCAGCACCTCAAGCGGGGGTGGGTACGAGCAGTACTTC; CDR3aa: CASTSSGGGYEQYF
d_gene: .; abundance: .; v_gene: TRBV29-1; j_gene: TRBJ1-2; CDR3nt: TGCAGCGTTCGACGGGGGGAGGGCTACACCTTC; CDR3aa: CSVRRGEGYTF
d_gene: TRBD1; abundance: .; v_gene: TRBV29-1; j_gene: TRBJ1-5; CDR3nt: TGCAGCGTGAGAATCGGGACAGGTTATAGCAATCAGCCCCAGCATTTT; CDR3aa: CSVRIGTGYSNQPQHF
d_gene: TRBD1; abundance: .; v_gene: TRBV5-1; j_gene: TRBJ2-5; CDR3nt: TGCGCCAGCAGCCCGGGACAGGGAGAGACCCAGTACTTC; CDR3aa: CASSPGQGETQYF
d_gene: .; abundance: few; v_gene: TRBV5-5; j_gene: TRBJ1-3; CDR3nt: TGTGCCAGCAGCTTGGATGGCGGCAGATCCAACTCTGGAAACACCATATATTTT; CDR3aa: CASSLDGGRSNSGNTIYF
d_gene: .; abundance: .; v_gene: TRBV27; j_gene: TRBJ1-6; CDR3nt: TGTGCCAGCTGCCGGGACACAACGAGCTCCTATAATTCACCCCTCCACTTT; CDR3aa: CASCRDTTSSYNSPLHF
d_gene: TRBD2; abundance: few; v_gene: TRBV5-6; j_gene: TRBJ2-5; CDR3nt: TGTGCCAGCAGCCTGACTAGCGGGGGCCAAGAGACCCAGTACTTC; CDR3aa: CASSLTSGGQETQYF
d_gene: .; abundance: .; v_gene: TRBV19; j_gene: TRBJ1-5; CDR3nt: TGTGCCAGTAGTCCGCTTGCACACCCCAATCAGCCCCAGCATTTT; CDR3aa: CASSPLAHPNQPQHF
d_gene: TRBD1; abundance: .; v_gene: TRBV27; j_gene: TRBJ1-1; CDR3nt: TGTGCCAGCAGTCGCGGGACAGTTAAAAACACTGAAGCTTTCTTT; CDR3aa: CASSRGTVKNTEAFF
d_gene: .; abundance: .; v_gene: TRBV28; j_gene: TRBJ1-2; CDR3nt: TGTGCCAGTAGTTCAGGACAGTATGGTTTCGGCTACACCTTC; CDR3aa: CASSSGQYGFGYTF
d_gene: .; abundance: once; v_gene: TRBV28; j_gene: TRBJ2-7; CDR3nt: TGTGCCACCCGAGGGATGTTCTCCTACGAGCAGTACTTC; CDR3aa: CATRGMFSYEQYF
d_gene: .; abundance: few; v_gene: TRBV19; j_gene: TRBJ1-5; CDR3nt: TGTGCCAGTAGGTTCATTCATAGCAATCAGCCCCAGCATTTT; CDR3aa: CASRFIHSNQPQHF
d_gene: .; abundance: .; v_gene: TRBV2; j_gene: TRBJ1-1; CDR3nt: TGTGCCACGACCAGCGACAGGACATACACTGAAGCTTTCTTT; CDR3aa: CATTSDRTYTEAFF
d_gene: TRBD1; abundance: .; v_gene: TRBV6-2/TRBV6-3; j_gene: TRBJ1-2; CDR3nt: TGTGCCAGCAGCCTAAATCAGGGGGCGCTTCATGGCTACACCTTC; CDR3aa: CASSLNQGALHGYTF
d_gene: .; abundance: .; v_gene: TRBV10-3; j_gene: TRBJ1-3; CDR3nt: TGTGCCATCAGGGGGGATACAGGGAGTCCCTCTGGAAACACCATATATTTT; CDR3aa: CAIRGDTGSPSGNTIYF
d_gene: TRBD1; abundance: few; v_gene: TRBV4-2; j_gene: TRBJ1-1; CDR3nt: TGTGCCAGCAGCCAACCGGGACAGGGTGGCACTGAAGCTTTCTTT; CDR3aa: CASSQPGQGGTEAFF
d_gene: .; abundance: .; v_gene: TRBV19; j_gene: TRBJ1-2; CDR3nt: TGTGCCAGTATCGGGAACGGCTACACCTTC; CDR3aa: CASIGNGYTF
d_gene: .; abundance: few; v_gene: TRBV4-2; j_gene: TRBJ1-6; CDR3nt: TGTGCCAGCAGCCAAGCGCAACAGTCTACCAATTCACCCCTCCACTTT; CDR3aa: CASSQAQQSTNSPLHF